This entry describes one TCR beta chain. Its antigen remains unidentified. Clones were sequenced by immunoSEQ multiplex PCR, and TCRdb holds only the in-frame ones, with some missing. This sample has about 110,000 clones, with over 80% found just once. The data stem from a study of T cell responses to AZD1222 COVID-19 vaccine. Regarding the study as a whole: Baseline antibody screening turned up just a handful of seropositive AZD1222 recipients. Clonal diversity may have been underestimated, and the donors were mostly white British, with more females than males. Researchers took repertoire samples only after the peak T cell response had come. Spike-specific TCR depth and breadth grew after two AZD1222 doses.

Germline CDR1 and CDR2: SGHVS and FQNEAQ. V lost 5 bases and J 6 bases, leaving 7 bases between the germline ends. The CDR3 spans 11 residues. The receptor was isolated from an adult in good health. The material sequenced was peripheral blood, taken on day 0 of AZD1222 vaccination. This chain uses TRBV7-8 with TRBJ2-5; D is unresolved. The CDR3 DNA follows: TGTGCCAGCAGCCCACGGCAGACCCAGTACTTC. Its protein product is CASSPRQTQYF.